This record covers a single TCR beta chain. Under the authors' procedure: Reference gene primer amplification gave estimated nucleated cell counts. Generated by immunoSEQ multiplex PCR, the TCRdb table keeps only in-frame clones and is missing some. V, J and clone size are taken as reported in that table, and D and trimming were inferred from the DNA itself. This sample yields tens of thousands of clones, of which about 90% are seen a single time; roughly 5.6% belongs to the top ten. These data belong to a study of blood T cell repertoires in COVID-19. The CDR3 contains 12 residues. V shed 4 bases and J 8 bases; nucleotides not matched to a gene: 4. The germline gives CDR1 LGHDT, CDR2 YNNKEL (reference sequence).

The TCR comes from a man between 50 and 59 years old with active COVID-19. Sequencing was carried out using peripheral blood. This rearrangement joins TRBV3-1 (or the pseudogene TRBV3-2) to TRBJ1-1; 7 bases match TRBD1. The DNA for the CDR3 is TGTGCCAGCAGCCTCAGACAGGGAGAAGCTTTCTTT. Its translation: CASSLRQGEAFF.